This T cell receptor (beta chain) was recovered during a study of immune cell composition in non-small cell lung cancer. About the study: Lung adenocarcinoma or squamous carcinoma made up most tumours. Broader study findings: Tumour-associated clones >0.5% occurred in roughly 30% of adenocarcinomas, 75% of squamous. Top 10 clone scores and clonality were higher in squamous than adenocarcinoma. Tumour-reactive clones were not shown to match dominant in vivo tumour clones.

This clone turned up a few times. Its cognate antigen is unknown. Profiled with immunoSEQ multiplex PCR; TCRdb holds only in-frame clones, not every one. The sample records about 4,000 clones, about 68% being singletons. The sequenced sample consisted of lung tumor tissue. The origin of this receptor is a human donor with non-small cell lung cancer.

The DNA for the CDR3 is TGCGCCAGCCTCGGTACAGGGGGCCTCAACACCGGGGAGCTGTTTTTT. Its protein is CASLGTGGLNTGELFF. The rearrangement uses TRBV5-1 and TRBJ2-2, with 9 bases identical to TRBD1. This CDR3 spans 16 amino acids. Per germline, CDR1 SGHRS and CDR2 YFSETQ. Losses at the gene ends were 7 bases for V and 2 bases for J; bases not matched to a gene: 9.